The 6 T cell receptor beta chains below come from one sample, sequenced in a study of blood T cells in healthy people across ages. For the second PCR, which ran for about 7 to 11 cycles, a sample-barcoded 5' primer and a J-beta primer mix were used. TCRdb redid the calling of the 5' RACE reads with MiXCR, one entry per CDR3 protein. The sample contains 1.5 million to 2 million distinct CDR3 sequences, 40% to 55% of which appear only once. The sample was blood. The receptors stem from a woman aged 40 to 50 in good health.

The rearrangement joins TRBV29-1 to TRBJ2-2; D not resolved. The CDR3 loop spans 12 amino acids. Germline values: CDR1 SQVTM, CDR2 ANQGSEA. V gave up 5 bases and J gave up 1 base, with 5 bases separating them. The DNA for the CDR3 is TGCAGCGTTCACAGGAACACCGGGGAGCTGTTTTTT. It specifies CSVHRNTGELFF.

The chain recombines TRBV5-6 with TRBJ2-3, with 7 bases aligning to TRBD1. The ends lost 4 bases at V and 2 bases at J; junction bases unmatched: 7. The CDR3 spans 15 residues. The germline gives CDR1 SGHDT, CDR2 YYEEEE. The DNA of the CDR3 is TGTGCCAGCAGCCTAGACAGGGAGTACACAGATACGCAGTATTTT. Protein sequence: CASSLDREYTDTQYF.

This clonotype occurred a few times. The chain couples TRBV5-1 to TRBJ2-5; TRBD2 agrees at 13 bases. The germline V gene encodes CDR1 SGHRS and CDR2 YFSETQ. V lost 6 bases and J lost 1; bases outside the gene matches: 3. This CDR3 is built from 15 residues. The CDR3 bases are TGCGCCAGCACCACTAGCGGGAGGGTCCAAGAGACCCAGTACTTC. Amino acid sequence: CASTTSGRVQETQYF.

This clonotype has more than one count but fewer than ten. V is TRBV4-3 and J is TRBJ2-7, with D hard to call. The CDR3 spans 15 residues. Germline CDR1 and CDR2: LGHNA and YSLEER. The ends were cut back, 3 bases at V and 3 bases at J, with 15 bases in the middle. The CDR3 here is CASSQDHDLYYEQYF. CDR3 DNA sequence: TGCGCCAGCAGCCAGGACCATGACCTCTACTACGAGCAGTACTTC.

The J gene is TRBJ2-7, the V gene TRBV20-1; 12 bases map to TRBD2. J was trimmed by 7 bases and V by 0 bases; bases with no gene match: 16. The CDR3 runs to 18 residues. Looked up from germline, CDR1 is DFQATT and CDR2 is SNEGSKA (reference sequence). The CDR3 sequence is CSARDLTSGGTLYGEQYF. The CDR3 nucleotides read TGCAGTGCTAGAGATCTCACTAGCGGGGGGACCTTATATGGGGAGCAGTACTTC.

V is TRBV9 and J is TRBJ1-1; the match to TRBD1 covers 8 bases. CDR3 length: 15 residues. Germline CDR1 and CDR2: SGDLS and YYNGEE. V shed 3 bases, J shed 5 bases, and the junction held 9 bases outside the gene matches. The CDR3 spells CASSATRQGNTEAFF. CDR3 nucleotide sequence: TGTGCCAGCAGCGCTACTCGACAGGGGAATACTGAAGCTTTCTTT.